These 15 T cell receptor beta chains share one sample of origin, sequenced in a study of blood T cells in healthy people across ages. A J-beta primer mix and a sample-barcoded 5' primer were used in a second PCR of roughly 6 to 11 cycles. Each CDR3 protein gets one entry after TCRdb re-called the 5' RACE reads with MiXCR. The sample yields hundreds of thousands of distinct CDR3 sequences, 40% to 50% seen once. Sequences were obtained from blood. The source of these receptors is a man in his 60s in good health.

This clonotype was seen a few times. The chain is built from TRBV6-5 and TRBJ2-1; D is unclear. Trimming took off 5 bases at V and 0 bases at J, with 11 bases between the two ends. Per the germline V gene, CDR1 is MNHEY and CDR2 is SVGAGI. The CDR3 spans 15 residues. The CDR3 region is CASSAQVSSYNEQFF. The CDR3 coding sequence is TGTGCCAGCAGTGCCCAGGTTAGCTCCTACAATGAGCAGTTCTTC.

This clonotype showed up just a few times. The V gene is TRBV7-2, the J gene TRBJ2-1; weak D call: TRBD2 (6 bases). Germline V gene data show CDR1 as SGHTA and CDR2 as FQGNSA. V lost 3 bases and J lost 10, with 16 bases in between. This CDR3 is 14 amino acids long. Here the CDR3 DNA reads TGTGCCAGCAGCTTTTGGGACGGCGCGGGGGAGCAGTTCTTC. It encodes CASSFWDGAGEQFF. Full variable domain (missing parts from reference TRBV7-2 and TRBJ2-1): GAGVSQSPSNKVTEKGKDVELRCDPISGHTALYWYRQSLGQGLEFLIYFQGNSAPDKSGLPSDRFSAERTGGSVSTLTIQRTQQEDSAVYLCASSFWDGAGEQFFGPGTRLTVL.

This clonotype has more than one count but fewer than ten. The gene calls are TRBV10-3 and TRBJ2-7; possibly TRBD1 for D (5 bases). The J call may be wrong; the DNA end is better matched by TRBJ2-5. This CDR3 has 13 residues. Germline V gives CDR1 ENHRY, CDR2 SYGVKD. CDR3 bases: TGTGCCATCAGGGGCATGGGGCTTGAGACCCAGTACTTC. Amino acid sequence: CAIRGMGLETQYF.

The chain combines TRBV7-2 with TRBJ2-3; 8 bases match TRBD1. Germline V lookup: CDR1 SGHTA, CDR2 FQGNSA. The CDR3 spans 15 residues. V lost 5 bases and J lost 2; bases outside the gene matches: 6. The CDR3 DNA sequence: TGTGCCAGCAGCCCGACAGGGGCGTTCACAGATACGCAGTATTTT. Its protein product is CASSPTGAFTDTQYF.

This clonotype was counted a single time. The chain recombines TRBV11-2 with TRBJ2-5; unclear D gene. CDR1 and CDR2 (germline): SGHAT, FQNNGV. V gave up 6 bases and J gave up 5 bases, with 16 bases separating them. There are 14 residues in the CDR3. CDR3 in amino acids: CASSLTSPGETQYF. In DNA, the CDR3 is TGTGCCAGCAGTTTGACGAGTCCCGGGGAGACCCAGTACTTC.

The V gene is TRBV5-1, the J gene TRBJ2-1; possible D gene TRBD1, 6 bases. The CDR3 extends over 12 amino acids. Germline CDR1 and CDR2: SGHRS and YFSETQ. The V end lost 4 bases, the J end lost 9 bases, and 11 bases lay between the germline ends. The CDR3 here is CASSKQGAEQFF. CDR3 nucleotides: TGCGCCAGCAGCAAACAGGGCGCTGAGCAGTTCTTC.

The gene calls are TRBV20-1 and TRBJ2-3, with 12 bases matching TRBD2. The CDR3 consists of 14 residues. V gave up 2 bases and J gave up 9 bases; unmatched junction bases: 6. Germline-derived CDR1 and CDR2 are DFQATT and SNEGSKA (reference sequence). CDR3 sequence reads: CSARPSGGAGTQYF. DNA of the CDR3: TGCAGTGCTAGACCTAGCGGGGGGGCCGGGACGCAGTATTTT.

This clonotype turned up a few times. The chain carries TRBV30 and TRBJ1-2; TRBD1 agrees at 8 bases. The CDR3 contains 15 residues. Looked up from germline, CDR1 is GTSNPN and CDR2 is SVGIG (reference sequence). J was trimmed by 2 bases and V by 2 bases; bases with no gene match: 7. CDR3 sequence (DNA): TGTGCCTGGAGTCCGCCGGACAGGGCGAACTATGGCTACACCTTC. The encoded protein is CAWSPPDRANYGYTF.

This clonotype came up once. The chain uses TRBV20-1 and TRBJ2-7; D possibly matches TRBD1 or TRBD2 (5 bases each). This CDR3 comprises 13 residues. The germline CDR1 and CDR2 sequences are DFQATT and SNEGSKA (reference sequence). V was clipped by 5 bases and J by 6 bases, with 17 bases between them. CDR3 residues: CSALFGTRVEQYF. CDR3 bases: TGCAGTGCTCTTTTCGGGACGCGGGTCGAGCAGTACTTC.

The chain has TRBV7-2 and TRBJ2-6; D is unclear. V was pared by 0 bases and J by 4 bases, with 13 bases between. The CDR3 length is 17 residues. Germline CDR1 SGHTA, CDR2 FQGNSA. The CDR3: CASSLARFFEGANVLTF. CDR3 nucleotide sequence: TGTGCCAGCAGCTTAGCGCGTTTTTTCGAGGGGGCCAACGTCCTGACTTTC.

This chain joins TRBV20-1 and TRBJ1-4, with a possible D match to TRBD1 (5 bases). CDR1 DFQATT and CDR2 SNEGSKA come from the germline V gene (reference sequence). Trimming took 4 bases from V and 3 from J, leaving 12 bases between them. CDR3 size: 14 residues. The CDR3 DNA reads as TGCAGTGCTACCTTGGGAGGGGCTAATGAAAAACTGTTTTTT. This encodes CSATLGGANEKLFF.

This clonotype was observed a few times. The chain joins TRBV7-3 to TRBJ2-7, with 7 bases aligning to TRBD2. Per germline, CDR1 SGHTA and CDR2 FQGTGA. The V gene end was trimmed by 5 bases and the J gene end by 5 bases; junction bases not matched to a gene: 12. This CDR3 has 15 amino acids. This CDR3 reads CASSRQAGSLNEQYF. DNA for the CDR3: TGTGCCAGCAGCCGACAAGCGGGGAGTTTGAACGAGCAGTACTTC.

This chain links TRBV4-3 with TRBJ1-6; D is unclear. V lost 1 base to trimming and J lost 10 bases, with 5 bases between them. The CDR3 is 12 residues long. Looked up from germline, CDR1 is LGHNA and CDR2 is YSLEER. CDR3 nucleotide sequence: TGCGCCAGCAGCCAAGGCACGTCACCCCTCCACTTT. This sequence encodes CASSQGTSPLHF.

V usage is TRBV20-1 and J usage is TRBJ2-5, with TRBD2 matching 12 bases. Germline V gene lookup returns CDR1 DFQATT and CDR2 SNEGSKA (reference sequence). The CDR3 loop spans 13 amino acids. Unmatched junction bases numbered 2, after V lost 6 bases and J lost 3 bases. In DNA form, the CDR3 reads TGCAGTGCCCTAGCGGGGGGGGAAGAGACCCAGTACTTC. It translates to CSALAGGEETQYF.

The V and J genes are TRBV10-3 and TRBJ2-1, with TRBD1 identical over 12 bases. The germline CDR1 and CDR2 sequences are ENHRY and SYGVKD. The CDR3 spans 15 residues. J gave up 2 bases and V 4 bases, and 0 bases lay outside the gene matches. CDR3 region: CAISGDRGPYNEQFF. The CDR3 region has the DNA TGTGCCATCAGTGGGGACAGGGGGCCCTACAATGAGCAGTTCTTC.